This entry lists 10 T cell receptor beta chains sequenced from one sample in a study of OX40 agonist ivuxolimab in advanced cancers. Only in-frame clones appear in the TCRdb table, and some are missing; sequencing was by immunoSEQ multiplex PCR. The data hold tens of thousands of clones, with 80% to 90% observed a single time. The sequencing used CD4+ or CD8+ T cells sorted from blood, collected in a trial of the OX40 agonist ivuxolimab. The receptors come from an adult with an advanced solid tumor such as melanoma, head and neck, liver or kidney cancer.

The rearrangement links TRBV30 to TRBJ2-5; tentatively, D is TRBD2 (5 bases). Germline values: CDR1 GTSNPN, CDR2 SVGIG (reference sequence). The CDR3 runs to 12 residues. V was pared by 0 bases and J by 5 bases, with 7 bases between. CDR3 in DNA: TGTGCCTGGAGTGTACTAGGGGAGACCCAGTACTTC. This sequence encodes CAWSVLGETQYF.

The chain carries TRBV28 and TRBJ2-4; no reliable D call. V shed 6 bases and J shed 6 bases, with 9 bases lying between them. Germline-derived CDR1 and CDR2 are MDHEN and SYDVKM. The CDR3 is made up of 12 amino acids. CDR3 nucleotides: TGTGCCAGCAGGGGGATTGGAAACATTCAGTACTTC. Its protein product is CASRGIGNIQYF. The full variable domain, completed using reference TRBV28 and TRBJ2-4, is DVKVTQSSRYLVKRTGEKVFLECVQDMDHENMFWYRQDPGLGLRLIYFSYDVKMKEKGDIPEGYSVSREKKERFSLILESASTNQTSMYLCASRGIGNIQYFGAGTRLSVL.

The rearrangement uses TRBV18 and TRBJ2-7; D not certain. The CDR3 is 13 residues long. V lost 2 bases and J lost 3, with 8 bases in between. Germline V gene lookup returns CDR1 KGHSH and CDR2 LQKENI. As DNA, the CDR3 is TGTGCCAGCTCACCATTCCGAGGCTACGAGCAGTACTTC. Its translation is CASSPFRGYEQYF.

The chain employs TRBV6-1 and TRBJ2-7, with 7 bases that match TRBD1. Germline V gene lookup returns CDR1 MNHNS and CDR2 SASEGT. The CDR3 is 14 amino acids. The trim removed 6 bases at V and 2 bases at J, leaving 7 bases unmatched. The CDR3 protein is CASSTGTATYEQYF. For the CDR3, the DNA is TGTGCCAGCAGCACCGGGACAGCGACCTACGAGCAGTACTTC.

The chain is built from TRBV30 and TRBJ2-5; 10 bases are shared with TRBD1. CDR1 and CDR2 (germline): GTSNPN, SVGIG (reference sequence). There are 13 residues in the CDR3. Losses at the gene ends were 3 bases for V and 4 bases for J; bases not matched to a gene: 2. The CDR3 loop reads CAWSWTGGETQYF. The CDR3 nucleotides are TGTGCCTGGAGCTGGACAGGGGGAGAGACCCAGTACTTC.

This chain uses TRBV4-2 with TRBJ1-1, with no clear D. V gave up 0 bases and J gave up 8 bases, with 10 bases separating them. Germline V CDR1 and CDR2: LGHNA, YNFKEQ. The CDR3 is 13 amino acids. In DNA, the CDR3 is TGTGCCAGCAGCCAAGAGAGTCAGGAGGAAGCTTTCTTT. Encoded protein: CASSQESQEEAFF.

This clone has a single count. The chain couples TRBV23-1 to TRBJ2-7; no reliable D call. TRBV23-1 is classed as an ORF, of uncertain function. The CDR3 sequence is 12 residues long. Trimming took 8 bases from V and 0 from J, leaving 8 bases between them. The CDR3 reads CASPANSYEQYF. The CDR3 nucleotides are TGCGCCAGCCCCGCGAACTCCTACGAGCAGTACTTC.

CDR3 in DNA: TGTGCCAGCAGCCAAGTTGGAACTAGCGACACAGATACGCAGTATTTT. As protein: CASSQVGTSDTDTQYF. The chain uses TRBV4-2 and TRBJ2-3; 7 nucleotides align to TRBD2. CDR1 is LGHNA, CDR2 YNFKEQ, per germline. There are 16 residues in the CDR3. The ends lost 1 base at V and 2 bases at J; junction bases unmatched: 6.

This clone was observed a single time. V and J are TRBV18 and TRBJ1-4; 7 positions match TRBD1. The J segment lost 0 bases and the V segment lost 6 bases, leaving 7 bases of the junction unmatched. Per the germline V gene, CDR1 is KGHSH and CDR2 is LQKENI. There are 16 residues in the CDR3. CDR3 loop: CASSPGQDTTNEKLFF. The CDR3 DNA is TGTGCCAGCTCGCCAGGACAGGATACAACTAATGAAAAACTGTTTTTT. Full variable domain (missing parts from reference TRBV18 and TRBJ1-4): NAGVMQNPRHLVRRRGQEARLRCSPMKGHSHVYWYRQLPEEGLKFMVYLQKENIIDESGMPKERFSAEFPKEGPSILRIQQVVRGDSAAYFCASSPGQDTTNEKLFFGSGTQLSVL.

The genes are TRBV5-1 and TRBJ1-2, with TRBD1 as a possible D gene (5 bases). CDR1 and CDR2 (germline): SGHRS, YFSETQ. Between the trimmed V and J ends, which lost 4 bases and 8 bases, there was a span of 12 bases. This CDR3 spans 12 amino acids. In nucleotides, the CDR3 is TGCGCCAGCAGCGGCCGGGGCGGAGGCTACACCTTC. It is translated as CASSGRGGGYTF.